The next 9 T cell receptor beta chains were all read from a single sample in a study of shared clonotypes between healthy human individuals. Naive CD8 cells lacked CD45RO, underwent positive selection for CCR7 and left out terminally differentiated effector memory CD45RA+ cells. This table comes from immunoSEQ multiplex PCR, and its TCRdb copy is limited to in-frame clones, with some not included. The table lists about 2.1 million clones, 90% to 95% of them singletons. Sequences were obtained from naive CD8+ T cells from PBMCs. Every receptor here comes from a man younger than 35 in good health. Some clones in this sample may be carry-over from other donors' samples.

This clone was observed a few times. In the same sample, other DNA sequences code for this CDR3. The V call is TRBV27, the J call TRBJ2-7; the D gene could be TRBD1 or TRBD2 (6 bases each). The CDR3 spans 16 residues. The V end was cut by 5 bases, the J end by 0 bases, with 17 bases between. Germline V gene lookup returns CDR1 MNHEY and CDR2 SMNVEV (reference sequence). The chain's CDR3 is CASSPSGGPVSYEQYF. The CDR3 DNA sequence: TGTGCCAGCAGTCCTTCTGGGGGGCCAGTCTCCTACGAGCAGTACTTC.

This clone occurred a few times. The rearrangement joins TRBV4-2 to TRBJ1-5; no firm D call. Germline V gives CDR1 LGHNA, CDR2 YNFKEQ. V was cut by 1 base and J by 1 base, with 14 bases left in between. CDR3 size: 17 residues. The CDR3 is CASSQVRRDGSNQPQHF. DNA of the CDR3: TGTGCCAGCAGCCAAGTCAGAAGGGATGGCAGCAATCAGCCCCAGCATTTT.

DNA for the CDR3: TGTGCCAGCAGCTTAGTCGGGGAGGGCCGCGAGCAGTACTTC. Protein: CASSLVGEGREQYF. The gene calls are TRBV11-2 and TRBJ2-7, with 7 bases aligning to TRBD2. The CDR3 is 14 residues long. J was trimmed by 6 bases and V by 1 base; bases with no gene match: 6. From germline, CDR1 is SGHAT and CDR2 FQNNGV.

V usage is TRBV5-6 and J usage is TRBJ2-2; TRBD1 matches at 8 bases. This CDR3 has 16 residues. The germline V gene encodes CDR1 SGHDT and CDR2 YYEEEE. J was trimmed by 4 bases and V by 5 bases; bases with no gene match: 10. CDR3 loop: CASSPQGARSTGELFF. DNA for the CDR3: TGTGCCAGCAGTCCTCAGGGGGCGAGGAGCACCGGGGAGCTGTTTTTT.

The chain recombines TRBV6-6 with TRBJ2-2; the D gene is possibly TRBD1 (6 bases). Germline CDR1 reads MNHNY; CDR2 reads SVGAGI (reference sequence). V gave up 2 bases and J gave up 6 bases, with 13 bases separating them. This CDR3 has 15 residues. Written as DNA, the CDR3 is TGTGCCAGCAGTTACGGGCAGGGGATAGCCGGGGAGCTGTTTTTT. Residues: CASSYGQGIAGELFF.

The chain combines TRBV19 with TRBJ2-1; D ambiguous. V was trimmed by 3 bases and J by 5 bases, leaving 14 bases between them. CDR1 is LNHDA and CDR2 is SQIVND in the germline V gene (reference sequence). The CDR3 is 15 amino acids. The CDR3 spells CASSMRRTKDNEQFF. CDR3 nucleotide sequence: TGTGCCAGTAGTATGCGACGGACCAAAGACAATGAGCAGTTCTTC.

The chain is built from TRBV4-1 and TRBJ2-5; D is perhaps TRBD2 (6 bases). TRBJ2-7 explains the end of the DNA better; the J call may be wrong. Germline CDR1 reads MGHRA; CDR2 reads YSYEKL. The CDR3 has 18 amino acids. CDR3 nucleotide sequence: TGCGCCAGCAGCCCGGGTCCATGGAACGGGAGAGACGGCAACGAGCAGTACTTC. It codes for CASSPGPWNGRDGNEQYF.

V is TRBV30 and J is TRBJ2-5; 9 nucleotides line up with TRBD1. The CDR3 has 14 amino acids. CDR1 and CDR2 (germline): GTSNPN, SVGIG (reference sequence). The V gene end was trimmed by 2 bases and the J gene end by 5 bases; junction bases not matched to a gene: 6. The DNA for the CDR3 is TGTGCCTGGAGTCATACAGGGGGCCAGGAGACCCAGTACTTC. Its protein is CAWSHTGGQETQYF.

The chain joins TRBV7-8 to TRBJ2-1; D unclear. V was clipped by 2 bases and J by 0 bases, with 14 bases between them. From germline, CDR1 is SGHVS and CDR2 FQNEAQ. There are 17 residues in the CDR3. The CDR3 region has the DNA TGTGCCAGCAGCTTAACATCAACAGAGAGCTCCTACAATGAGCAGTTCTTC. Translation gives CASSLTSTESSYNEQFF.